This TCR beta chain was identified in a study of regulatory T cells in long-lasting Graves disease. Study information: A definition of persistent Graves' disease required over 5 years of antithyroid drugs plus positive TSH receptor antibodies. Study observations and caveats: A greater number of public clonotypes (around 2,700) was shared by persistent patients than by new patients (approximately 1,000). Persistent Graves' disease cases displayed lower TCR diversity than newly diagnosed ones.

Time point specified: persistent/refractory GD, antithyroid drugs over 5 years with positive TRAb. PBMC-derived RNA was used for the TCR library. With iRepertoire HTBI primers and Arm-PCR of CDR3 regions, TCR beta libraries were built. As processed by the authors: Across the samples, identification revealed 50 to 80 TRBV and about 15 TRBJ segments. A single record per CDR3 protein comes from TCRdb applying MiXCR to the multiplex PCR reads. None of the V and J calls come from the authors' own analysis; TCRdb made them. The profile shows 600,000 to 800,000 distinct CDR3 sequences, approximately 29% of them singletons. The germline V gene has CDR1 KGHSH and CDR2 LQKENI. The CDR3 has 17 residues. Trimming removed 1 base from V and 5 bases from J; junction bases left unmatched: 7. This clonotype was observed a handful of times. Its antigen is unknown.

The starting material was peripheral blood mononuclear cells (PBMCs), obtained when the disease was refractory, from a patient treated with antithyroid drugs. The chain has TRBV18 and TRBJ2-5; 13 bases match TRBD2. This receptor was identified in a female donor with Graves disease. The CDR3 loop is CASSPRGLAGAGETQYF. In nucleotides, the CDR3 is TGTGCCAGCTCACCACGCGGACTAGCGGGAGCTGGGGAGACCCAGTACTTC.